The text below deals with one T cell receptor (beta chain). Antigen: not known. Whole blood without T cell sorting served as the source of isolated total RNA. This entry is derived from a study of monozygotic twins with inflammatory bowel disease. Study-wide points: Extra variability in the repertoires of patients may have come from differing immunosuppressive treatments. With inverse Simpson as the measure, TCRbeta diversity was lower in IBD patients than in healthy co-twins.

Per individual sample, eight separate reactions were used to make cDNA. TCRdb derives one entry per CDR3 protein from the 5' RACE reads, leaving out DNA. Its table records 350,000 to 550,000 distinct CDR3 sequences. This CDR3 comprises 13 residues. Germline lookup yields CDR1 SGHDN and CDR2 FVKESK. This sequence originates from a human donor with ulcerative colitis or Crohn's disease, or a healthy co-twin of an affected twin (not recorded which). The source material was blood. The chain links TRBV14 to TRBJ1-2. CDR3 sequence reads: CASSQDRLGGYTF. Together with reference TRBV14 and TRBJ1-2, the CDR3 gives the full variable domain: EAGVTQFPSHSVIEKGQTVTLRCDPISGHDNLYWYRRVMGKEIKFLLHFVKESKQDESGMPNNRFLAERTGGTYSTLKVQPAELEDSGVYFCASSQDRLGGYTFGSGTRLTVV.